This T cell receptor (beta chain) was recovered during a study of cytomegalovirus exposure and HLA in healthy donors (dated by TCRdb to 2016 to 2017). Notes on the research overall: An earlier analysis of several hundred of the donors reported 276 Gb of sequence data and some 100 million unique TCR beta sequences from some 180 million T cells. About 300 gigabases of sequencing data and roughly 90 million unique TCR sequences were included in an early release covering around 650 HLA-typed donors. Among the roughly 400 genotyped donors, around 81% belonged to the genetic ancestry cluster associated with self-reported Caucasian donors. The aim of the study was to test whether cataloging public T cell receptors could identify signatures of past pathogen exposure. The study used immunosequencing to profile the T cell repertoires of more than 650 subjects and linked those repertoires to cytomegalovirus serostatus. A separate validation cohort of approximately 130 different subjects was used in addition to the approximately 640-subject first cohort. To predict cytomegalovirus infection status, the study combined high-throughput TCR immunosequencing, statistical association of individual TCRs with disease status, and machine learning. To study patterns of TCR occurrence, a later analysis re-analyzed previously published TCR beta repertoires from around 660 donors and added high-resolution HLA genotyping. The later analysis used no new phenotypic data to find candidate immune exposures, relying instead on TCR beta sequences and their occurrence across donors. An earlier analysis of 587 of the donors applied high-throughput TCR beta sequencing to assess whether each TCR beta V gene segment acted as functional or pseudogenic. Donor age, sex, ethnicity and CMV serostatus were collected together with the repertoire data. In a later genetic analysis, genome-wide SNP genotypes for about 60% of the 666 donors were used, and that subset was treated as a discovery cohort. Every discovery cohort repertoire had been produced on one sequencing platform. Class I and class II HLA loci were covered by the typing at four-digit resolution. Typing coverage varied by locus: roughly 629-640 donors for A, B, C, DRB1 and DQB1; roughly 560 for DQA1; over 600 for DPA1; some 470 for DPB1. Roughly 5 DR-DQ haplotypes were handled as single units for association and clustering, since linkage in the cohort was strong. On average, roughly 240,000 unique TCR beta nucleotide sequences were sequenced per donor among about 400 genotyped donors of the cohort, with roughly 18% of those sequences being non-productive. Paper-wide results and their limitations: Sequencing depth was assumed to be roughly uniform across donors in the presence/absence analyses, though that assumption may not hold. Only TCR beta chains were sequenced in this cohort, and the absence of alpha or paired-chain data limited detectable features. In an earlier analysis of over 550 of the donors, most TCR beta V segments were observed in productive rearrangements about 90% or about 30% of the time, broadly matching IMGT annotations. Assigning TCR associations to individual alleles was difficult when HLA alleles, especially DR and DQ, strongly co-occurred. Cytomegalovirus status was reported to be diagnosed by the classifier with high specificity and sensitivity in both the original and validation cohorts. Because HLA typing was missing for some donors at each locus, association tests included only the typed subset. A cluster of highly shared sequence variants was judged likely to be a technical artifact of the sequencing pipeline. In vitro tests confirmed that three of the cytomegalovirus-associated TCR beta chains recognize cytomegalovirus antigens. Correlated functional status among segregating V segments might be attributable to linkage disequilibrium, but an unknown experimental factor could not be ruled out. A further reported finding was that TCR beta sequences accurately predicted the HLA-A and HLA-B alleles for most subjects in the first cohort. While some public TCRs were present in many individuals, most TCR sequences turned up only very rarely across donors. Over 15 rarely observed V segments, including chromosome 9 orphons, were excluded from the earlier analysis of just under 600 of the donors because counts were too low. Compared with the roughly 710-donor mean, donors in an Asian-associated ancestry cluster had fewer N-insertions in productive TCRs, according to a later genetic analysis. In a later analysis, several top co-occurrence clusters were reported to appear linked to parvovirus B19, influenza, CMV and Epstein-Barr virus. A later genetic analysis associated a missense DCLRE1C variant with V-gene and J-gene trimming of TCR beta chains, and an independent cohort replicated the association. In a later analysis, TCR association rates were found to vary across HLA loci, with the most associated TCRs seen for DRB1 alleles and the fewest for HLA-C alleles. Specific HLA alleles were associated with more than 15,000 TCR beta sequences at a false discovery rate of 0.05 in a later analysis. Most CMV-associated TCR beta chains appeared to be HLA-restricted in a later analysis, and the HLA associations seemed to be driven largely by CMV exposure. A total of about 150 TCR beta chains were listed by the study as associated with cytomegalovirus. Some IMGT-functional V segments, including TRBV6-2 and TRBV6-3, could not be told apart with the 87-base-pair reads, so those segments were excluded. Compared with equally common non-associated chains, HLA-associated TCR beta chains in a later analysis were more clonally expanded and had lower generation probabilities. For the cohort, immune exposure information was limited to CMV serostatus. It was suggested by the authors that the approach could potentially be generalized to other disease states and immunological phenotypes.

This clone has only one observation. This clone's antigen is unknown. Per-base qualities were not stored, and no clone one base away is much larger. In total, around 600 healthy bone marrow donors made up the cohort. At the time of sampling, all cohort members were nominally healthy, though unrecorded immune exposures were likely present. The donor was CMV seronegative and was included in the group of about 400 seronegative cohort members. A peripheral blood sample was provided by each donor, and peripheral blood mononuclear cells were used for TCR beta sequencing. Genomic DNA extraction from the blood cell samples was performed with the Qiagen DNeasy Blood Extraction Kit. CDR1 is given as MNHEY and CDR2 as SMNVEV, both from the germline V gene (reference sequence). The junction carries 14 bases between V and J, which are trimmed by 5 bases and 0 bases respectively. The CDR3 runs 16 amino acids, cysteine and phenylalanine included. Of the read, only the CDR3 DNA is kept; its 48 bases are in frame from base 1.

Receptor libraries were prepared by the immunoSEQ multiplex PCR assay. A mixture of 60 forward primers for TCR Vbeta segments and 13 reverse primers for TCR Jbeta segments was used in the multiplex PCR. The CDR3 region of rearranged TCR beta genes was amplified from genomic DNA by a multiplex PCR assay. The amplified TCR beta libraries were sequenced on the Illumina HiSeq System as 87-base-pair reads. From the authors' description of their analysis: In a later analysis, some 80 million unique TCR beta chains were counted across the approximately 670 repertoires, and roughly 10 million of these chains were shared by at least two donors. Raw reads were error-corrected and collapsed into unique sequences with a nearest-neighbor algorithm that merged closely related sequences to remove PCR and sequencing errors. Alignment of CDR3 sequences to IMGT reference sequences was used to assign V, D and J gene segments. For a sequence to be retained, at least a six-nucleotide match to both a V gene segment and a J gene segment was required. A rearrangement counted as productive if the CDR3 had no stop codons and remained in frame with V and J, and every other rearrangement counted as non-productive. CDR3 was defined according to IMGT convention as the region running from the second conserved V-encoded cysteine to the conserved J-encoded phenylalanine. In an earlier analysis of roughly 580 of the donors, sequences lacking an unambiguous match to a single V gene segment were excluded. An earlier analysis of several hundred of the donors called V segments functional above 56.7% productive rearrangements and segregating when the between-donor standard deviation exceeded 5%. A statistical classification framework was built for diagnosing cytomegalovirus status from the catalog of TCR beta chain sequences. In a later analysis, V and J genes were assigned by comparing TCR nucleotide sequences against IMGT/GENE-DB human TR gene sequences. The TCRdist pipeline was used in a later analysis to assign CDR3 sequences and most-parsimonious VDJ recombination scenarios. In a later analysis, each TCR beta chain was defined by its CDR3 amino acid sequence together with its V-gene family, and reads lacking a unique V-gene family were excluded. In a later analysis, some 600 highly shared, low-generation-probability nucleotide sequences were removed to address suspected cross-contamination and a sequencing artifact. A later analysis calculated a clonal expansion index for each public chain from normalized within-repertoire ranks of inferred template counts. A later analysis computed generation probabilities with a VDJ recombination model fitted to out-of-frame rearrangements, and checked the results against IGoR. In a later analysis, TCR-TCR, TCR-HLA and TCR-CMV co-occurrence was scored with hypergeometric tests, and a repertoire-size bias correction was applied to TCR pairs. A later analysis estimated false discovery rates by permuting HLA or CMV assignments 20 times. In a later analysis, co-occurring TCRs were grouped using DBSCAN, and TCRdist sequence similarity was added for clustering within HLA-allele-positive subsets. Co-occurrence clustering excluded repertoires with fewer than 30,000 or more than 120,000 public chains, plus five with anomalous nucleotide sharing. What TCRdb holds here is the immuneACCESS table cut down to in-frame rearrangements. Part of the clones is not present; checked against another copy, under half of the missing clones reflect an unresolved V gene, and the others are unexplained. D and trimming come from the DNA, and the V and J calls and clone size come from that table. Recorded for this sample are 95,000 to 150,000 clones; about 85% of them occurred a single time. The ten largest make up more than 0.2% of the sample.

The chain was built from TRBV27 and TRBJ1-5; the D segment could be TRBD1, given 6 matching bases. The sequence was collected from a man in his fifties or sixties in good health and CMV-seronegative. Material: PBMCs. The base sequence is TGTGCCAGCAGTCGGGGGGGGCACCCTAGCAATCAGCCCCAGCATTTT. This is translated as CASSRGGHPSNQPQHF.